This paragraph reports one T cell receptor beta chain. Its antigen remains undetermined. The input lacks base qualities; no much larger clone sits a single base away. CDR1 and CDR2 were assigned from the germline V gene as SGHRS and YFSETQ. The CDR3, from cysteine to phenylalanine, totals 16 residues. The sequence is cut down to CDR3 DNA, 48 bases in frame from base 1. The junction shows trimming of 0 bases on V and 0 bases on J, and the gene matches do not reach 2 bases of it. These data originate in a study of blood T cell repertoires in COVID-19 (TCRdb year 2020). For context, the study as a whole: The collaborator samples originated in the United States, Italy and Spain and spanned the acute and convalescent phases of COVID-19. The prospective study material was composed of cDNA or gDNA derived from T cells, B-cell-depleted T cells, or PBMCs. Subjects who had been exposed to COVID-19, were actively infected with it, or had recovered from it provided the deeply sampled blood TCRbeta repertoires that made up the dataset. A freely available public database, intended as a resource for researchers studying the immune response to SARS-CoV-2, is where the repertoires were released. Samples were obtained from the ongoing ImmuneRACE study (first 160 participants) and from 1,000 to 1,500 subjects provided by 6 global collaborators. Sample metadata almost always included a de-identified subject ID, COVID-19 status, age in years and sex. HLA class I and class II types, where available, came from metadata supplied by the sample provider rather than from assay-based typing.

TCRbeta CDR3 regions were amplified from genomic DNA by means of the immunoSEQ Assay, a bias-controlled multiplex PCR. On the study's bioinformatics: Within the assay, amplification of reference gene primers was used to estimate how many nucleated cells each sample contained. Sequence reads were collapsed and filtered to measure the absolute abundance of every unique TCRbeta CDR3 rearrangement. Productive Simpson clonality was computed per sample as the square root of Simpson's diversity index over productive rearrangements. The table was pulled from immuneACCESS by TCRdb, which kept in-frame rearrangements only. Such tables lose some clones; where checked, under half of the loss comes from unresolved V genes, and the rest has no known cause. The DNA gave D and trimming, while V, J and clone size come from that table. In this sample the table shows hundreds of thousands of clones, more than 80% of which occur a single time. The ten largest clones take up roughly 1.4% of the sample.

Overall results and qualifications from the work: How much clinical and demographic metadata was included differed by source and by participant, and the metadata was provided uncurated.

Each collaborating institution followed its own protocols to collect whole blood in K2EDTA tubes. For TCRbeta analysis, collaborators shipped samples in one of three forms: frozen whole blood, isolated PBMCs, or DNA extracted from either of those sample types. This TCR derives from a woman in her 30s with active or convalescent COVID-19. Source material: peripheral blood. The V and J segments used are TRBV5-1 and TRBJ2-1; 8 bases in the middle match TRBD2. CDR3 sequence: CASSLGAGDSYNEQFF. The DNA sequence follows: TGCGCCAGCAGCTTGGGAGCGGGGGACTCCTACAATGAGCAGTTCTTC.